In this sample, the clone carrying this TCR beta chain turned up many times. The sample belongs to a study of patients and donors after allogeneic stem cell transplantation. One entry per CDR3 protein results from TCRdb running MiXCR on the RT-PCR reads. The sample shows approximately 140,000 distinct CDR3 sequences, approximately 40% of them seen only once. V was pared by 0 bases and J by 2 bases, with 16 bases of the junction left unmatched. Germline-derived CDR1 and CDR2 are MNHNY and SVGAGI (reference sequence). The CDR3 totals 21 residues. The chain couples TRBV6-6 to TRBJ1-1, with 12 positions matching TRBD1. The sequenced sample consisted of blood, either unsorted or a sorted T cell fraction (not recorded which). The TCR sequence derives from a human donor who was either an allogeneic HSCT recipient or a stem cell or donor lymphocyte infusion donor (not recorded which). It is not recorded whose cells these are; they may come from a transplant donor. DNA for the CDR3: TGTGCCAGCAGTTACTCTACCGGGACAGGGGGCTACGCTTTGATAAACACTGAAGCTTTCTTT. Translating it yields CASSYSTGTGGYALINTEAFF.